This is a list of T cell receptor beta chains from one sample in a study of T cell changes during pregnancy in multiple sclerosis. Repertoires were generated with immunoSEQ multiplex PCR, while TCRdb's copy carries only in-frame clones and drops some. The sample gives tens of thousands of clones, approximately 92% of which show up once; approximately 2.2% is in the top ten. The sequencing here drew on peripheral blood, taken in the third trimester of pregnancy. These receptor sequences come from a female donor with multiple sclerosis, enrolled in a pregnancy study. Both conserved end residues are part of each CDR3. Fields, in order: D gene, V gene, J gene, clone size, CDR3 DNA, CDR3 protein. A D gene is named only where the DNA matches it firmly. Not all rows give a size; the values are once, few, many and, for expanded clones, a class.

D gene: TRBD2
V gene: TRBV10-1
J gene: TRBJ2-1
clone size: -
CDR3 DNA: TGCGCCAGCAGTGAGTCGAAGCGGGAGACGTCCTACAATGAGCAGTTCTTC
CDR3 protein: CASSESKRETSYNEQFF

D gene: TRBD2
V gene: TRBV6-5
J gene: TRBJ2-5
clone size: once
CDR3 DNA: TGTGCCAGCACATTTACTAGCGGGAGGGCAAGGACCCAGTACTTC
CDR3 protein: CASTFTSGRARTQYF

D gene: -
V gene: TRBV7-2
J gene: TRBJ1-1
clone size: -
CDR3 DNA: TGTGCCAGCAGGGCAGAAATCCTAGTGAACACTGAAGCTTTCTTT
CDR3 protein: CASRAEILVNTEAFF

D gene: TRBD2
V gene: TRBV7-2
J gene: TRBJ2-3
clone size: -
CDR3 DNA: TGTGCCAGCAGCCGGGGACTAGCGGGAGGGAGCACAGATACGCAGTATTTT
CDR3 protein: CASSRGLAGGSTDTQYF

D gene: -
V gene: TRBV15
J gene: TRBJ2-2
clone size: -
CDR3 DNA: TGTGCCACCAGCAGAGATAGGGGGGGGCCCCGGGACACCGGGGAGCTGTTTTTT
CDR3 protein: CATSRDRGGPRDTGELFF

D gene: TRBD1
V gene: TRBV29-1
J gene: TRBJ1-1
clone size: -
CDR3 DNA: TGCAGCGTCTCTCGGGACAGGGGGAACACTGAAGCTTTCTTT
CDR3 protein: CSVSRDRGNTEAFF

D gene: TRBD2
V gene: TRBV5-8
J gene: TRBJ2-1
clone size: -
CDR3 DNA: TGTGCCAGCAGCTTGGACCAGCGGGAGATTTCCTACAATGAGCAGTTCTTC
CDR3 protein: CASSLDQREISYNEQFF

D gene: -
V gene: TRBV7-7
J gene: TRBJ2-1
clone size: -
CDR3 DNA: TGTGCTAGCAGCTTTGACTACACCAGCTCCTACAATGAGCAGTTCTTC
CDR3 protein: CASSFDYTSSYNEQFF

D gene: TRBD2
V gene: TRBV28
J gene: TRBJ2-1
clone size: once
CDR3 DNA: TGTGCCAGCAGTTTATCCGCCCTTAGAGCGGGAGGGGTATTCAGCTCCTACAATGAGCAGTTCTTC
CDR3 protein: CASSLSALRAGGVFSSYNEQFF

D gene: TRBD1
V gene: TRBV5-4
J gene: TRBJ2-7
clone size: -
CDR3 DNA: TGTGCCAGCAGCTTACCGGGACAGGGATCCTACGAGCAGTACTTC
CDR3 protein: CASSLPGQGSYEQYF

D gene: TRBD2
V gene: TRBV14
J gene: TRBJ2-1
clone size: -
CDR3 DNA: TGTGCCAGCAGCCATCCGGGACTAGCGGGAGGGAGCTCCTACAATGAGCAGTTCTTC
CDR3 protein: CASSHPGLAGGSSYNEQFF

D gene: TRBD1
V gene: TRBV15
J gene: TRBJ2-2
clone size: -
CDR3 DNA: TGTGCCACCAGCAGCCGGGACAGGGAGCCCGGGGAGCTGTTTTTT
CDR3 protein: CATSSRDREPGELFF

D gene: TRBD1
V gene: TRBV29-1
J gene: TRBJ1-1
clone size: -
CDR3 DNA: TGCAGCGTCTTATCGGACAGGGGAGTCGCTGAAGCTTTCTTT
CDR3 protein: CSVLSDRGVAEAFF

D gene: -
V gene: TRBV29-1
J gene: TRBJ1-4
clone size: -
CDR3 DNA: TGCAGCGTTGAAGTCCCCAGGGGCGGTGAAAAACTGTTTTTT
CDR3 protein: CSVEVPRGGEKLFF

D gene: -
V gene: TRBV19
J gene: TRBJ1-5
clone size: -
CDR3 DNA: TGTGCCAGTAGTATAAGCGGCAATCAGCCCCAGCATTTT
CDR3 protein: CASSISGNQPQHF

D gene: -
V gene: TRBV7-2
J gene: TRBJ2-7
clone size: -
CDR3 DNA: TGTGCCAGCAGCGCCTACACAGGGTATGAGCAGTACTTC
CDR3 protein: CASSAYTGYEQYF

D gene: TRBD1
V gene: TRBV18
J gene: TRBJ1-6
clone size: -
CDR3 DNA: TGTGCCAGCTCACCGATCCGGACAGGGGTCGATAATTCACCCCTCCACTTT
CDR3 protein: CASSPIRTGVDNSPLHF

D gene: -
V gene: TRBV19
J gene: TRBJ2-6
clone size: -
CDR3 DNA: TGTGCCAGTAGTATCGGAGGGAGCTCTGGGGCCAACGTCCTGACTTTC
CDR3 protein: CASSIGGSSGANVLTF

D gene: -
V gene: TRBV6-1
J gene: TRBJ1-1
clone size: -
CDR3 DNA: TGTGCCAGCAGTGAAAGGGGGAGGAACACTGAAGCTTTCTTT
CDR3 protein: CASSERGRNTEAFF

D gene: -
V gene: TRBV19
J gene: TRBJ1-3
clone size: -
CDR3 DNA: TGTGCCAGTAGCCCAACTGGACACCGTTCCTATGGAAACACCATATATTTT
CDR3 protein: CASSPTGHRSYGNTIYF

D gene: -
V gene: TRBV7-6
J gene: TRBJ1-1
clone size: -
CDR3 DNA: TGTGCCAGCAGCTTAGTCGGGGGAGAAGCTTTCTTT
CDR3 protein: CASSLVGGEAFF

D gene: -
V gene: TRBV6-6
J gene: TRBJ1-2
clone size: -
CDR3 DNA: TGTGCCAGCAATACTCGACAGAATCGACATGGCTACACCTTC
CDR3 protein: CASNTRQNRHGYTF

D gene: TRBD2
V gene: TRBV19
J gene: TRBJ2-3
clone size: -
CDR3 DNA: TGTGCCAGTAGCCTTAGCGGGGCTGACACAGATACGCAGTATTTT
CDR3 protein: CASSLSGADTDTQYF

D gene: -
V gene: TRBV5-5
J gene: TRBJ2-3
clone size: once
CDR3 DNA: TGTGCCAGCAGCGTAGGGGTGTTCACAGATACGCAGTATTTT
CDR3 protein: CASSVGVFTDTQYF

D gene: TRBD2
V gene: TRBV7-2
J gene: TRBJ2-7
clone size: -
CDR3 DNA: TGTGCCAGCAGCTCCGCCGGGACTAGCGTTGCTTACGAGCAGTACTTC
CDR3 protein: CASSSAGTSVAYEQYF

D gene: -
V gene: TRBV29-1
J gene: TRBJ1-1
clone size: -
CDR3 DNA: TGCAGCGCATTCGGACTCGCCGCCACTGAAGCTTTCTTT
CDR3 protein: CSAFGLAATEAFF

D gene: -
V gene: TRBV28
J gene: TRBJ1-4
clone size: -
CDR3 DNA: TGTGCCAGCAGTTTTGGGAGTGAAAAACTGTTTTTT
CDR3 protein: CASSFGSEKLFF

D gene: -
V gene: TRBV19
J gene: TRBJ2-7
clone size: -
CDR3 DNA: TGTGCCAGTAGTATCAGGGTCGCGTACGAGCAGTACTTC
CDR3 protein: CASSIRVAYEQYF

D gene: TRBD2
V gene: TRBV7-2
J gene: TRBJ2-3
clone size: -
CDR3 DNA: TGTGCCAGCAGCCGGGGGACTAGCGGGAGTACTGCAGATACGCAGTATTTT
CDR3 protein: CASSRGTSGSTADTQYF

D gene: -
V gene: TRBV5-6
J gene: TRBJ2-3
clone size: -
CDR3 DNA: TGTGCCAGCAGCTTGGTGAGGAGCACAGATACGCAGTATTTT
CDR3 protein: CASSLVRSTDTQYF

D gene: -
V gene: TRBV19
J gene: TRBJ1-5
clone size: -
CDR3 DNA: TGTGCCAGTAGTAAGCCGGGAAGCAATCAGCCCCAGCATTTT
CDR3 protein: CASSKPGSNQPQHF

D gene: TRBD2
V gene: TRBV7-8
J gene: TRBJ2-7
clone size: -
CDR3 DNA: TGTGCCAGCAGCTTAGGGGGGACTACTCTAAAAGGAGTTAACGAGCAGTACTTC
CDR3 protein: CASSLGGTTLKGVNEQYF

D gene: -
V gene: TRBV19
J gene: TRBJ2-5
clone size: -
CDR3 DNA: TGTGCCAGTAGTATCCAAGGGGAGGTCCAGTACTTC
CDR3 protein: CASSIQGEVQYF

D gene: -
V gene: TRBV19
J gene: TRBJ2-1
clone size: -
CDR3 DNA: TGTGCCGCAAGTAGGGGGTCTGGGAGGGGTGAGCAGTTCTTC
CDR3 protein: CAASRGSGRGEQFF

D gene: -
V gene: TRBV28
J gene: TRBJ1-4
clone size: -
CDR3 DNA: TGTGCCAGCGGCCTCACTAATGAAAAACTGTTTTTT
CDR3 protein: CASGLTNEKLFF

D gene: -
V gene: TRBV9
J gene: TRBJ2-2
clone size: -
CDR3 DNA: TGTGCCAGCAGCCAGGGGGCGGGAGAACGAACCGGGGAGCTGTTTTTT
CDR3 protein: CASSQGAGERTGELFF

D gene: TRBD2
V gene: TRBV19
J gene: TRBJ2-2
clone size: -
CDR3 DNA: TGTGCCAGTAGTATAGGGGCTAGCGGGAGGACCGGGGAGCTGTTTTTT
CDR3 protein: CASSIGASGRTGELFF

D gene: -
V gene: TRBV15
J gene: TRBJ2-7
clone size: -
CDR3 DNA: TGTGCCACCAGCAGAGACAGGGTAACCTACGAGCAGTACTTC
CDR3 protein: CATSRDRVTYEQYF

D gene: TRBD2
V gene: TRBV7-9
J gene: TRBJ2-7
clone size: -
CDR3 DNA: TGTGCCAGCAGCTCCTCAAGCGGGAGTTCCTACGAGCAGTACTTC
CDR3 protein: CASSSSSGSSYEQYF

D gene: -
V gene: TRBV5-6
J gene: TRBJ2-7
clone size: -
CDR3 DNA: TGTGCCAGCAGCTTGGTCAGAGGACAGAGGTACGAGCAGTACTTC
CDR3 protein: CASSLVRGQRYEQYF

D gene: -
V gene: TRBV7-2
J gene: TRBJ1-4
clone size: once
CDR3 DNA: TGTGCCAGCAGCTTACGGGGGACTAATGAAAAACTGTTTTTT
CDR3 protein: CASSLRGTNEKLFF

D gene: -
V gene: TRBV10-3
J gene: TRBJ1-4
clone size: once
CDR3 DNA: TGTGCCATCAGTGAGTCCGGGGGTGAAAAACTGTTTTTT
CDR3 protein: CAISESGGEKLFF

D gene: -
V gene: TRBV6-6
J gene: TRBJ1-5
clone size: -
CDR3 DNA: TGTGCCAGCAGCGCCTTGGGGGGGCAGCGGCCCCAGCATTTT
CDR3 protein: CASSALGGQRPQHF

D gene: -
V gene: TRBV19
J gene: TRBJ2-7
clone size: -
CDR3 DNA: TGTGCCAGTAGTATCGCGGCAGCAAACTACGAGCAGTACTTC
CDR3 protein: CASSIAAANYEQYF

D gene: -
V gene: TRBV28
J gene: TRBJ1-1
clone size: -
CDR3 DNA: TGTGCCAGCAGAGAAGGACAAAGTGAGGCTTTCTTT
CDR3 protein: CASREGQSEAFF

D gene: TRBD1
V gene: TRBV7-6
J gene: TRBJ1-2
clone size: -
CDR3 DNA: TGTGCCAGCAGCTTCGGACAGGGGGCTGGCTACACCTTC
CDR3 protein: CASSFGQGAGYTF

D gene: -
V gene: TRBV19
J gene: TRBJ2-2
clone size: -
CDR3 DNA: TGTGCCAGTAGTCGGGTCGGGGAGCTGTTTTTT
CDR3 protein: CASSRVGELFF

D gene: TRBD1
V gene: TRBV2
J gene: TRBJ1-1
clone size: -
CDR3 DNA: TGTGCCAGCACCCTGGACAGGGACACTGAAGCTTTCTTT
CDR3 protein: CASTLDRDTEAFF

D gene: -
V gene: TRBV6-6
J gene: TRBJ1-1
clone size: -
CDR3 DNA: TGTGCCAGCAGTCCTCCCACTGAAGCTTTCTTT
CDR3 protein: CASSPPTEAFF

D gene: TRBD2
V gene: TRBV7-2
J gene: TRBJ2-1
clone size: -
CDR3 DNA: TGTGCCAGCAGCTTAGAGCCAGCGGGAGGGCATGAGCAGTTCTTC
CDR3 protein: CASSLEPAGGHEQFF

D gene: TRBD2
V gene: TRBV28
J gene: TRBJ2-7
clone size: -
CDR3 DNA: TGTGCCAGCAGTAGCCCACTAGCGGGCTATCGCTCCTACGAGCAGTACTTC
CDR3 protein: CASSSPLAGYRSYEQYF

D gene: -
V gene: TRBV18
J gene: TRBJ2-7
clone size: -
CDR3 DNA: TGTGCCAGCTCACCAAACAGGGTTGGGGAGCAGTACTTC
CDR3 protein: CASSPNRVGEQYF

D gene: TRBD2
V gene: TRBV7-2
J gene: TRBJ2-5
clone size: -
CDR3 DNA: TGTGCCAGCAGCCCAACAGCGGGAGTTGAGACCCAGTACTTC
CDR3 protein: CASSPTAGVETQYF

D gene: TRBD2
V gene: TRBV19
J gene: TRBJ2-7
clone size: -
CDR3 DNA: TGTGCCAGTAGTGTTCTAGCGGGAAATGAGCAGTACTTC
CDR3 protein: CASSVLAGNEQYF